This record covers a single T cell receptor (beta chain). Study donors comprised healthy, HIV-negative adults devoid of recent acute infection or vaccination. The entry originates in a study of shared clonotypes between healthy human individuals. Study as a whole: Each donor's CD8 memory used one plate, CD8 naive two, each CD4 subset three.

There are 15 residues in the CDR3. The ends were cut back, 1 base at V and 6 bases at J, with 14 bases in the middle. Germline V gene data show CDR1 as SGHAT and CDR2 as FQNNGV. The assay was immunoSEQ multiplex PCR, and TCRdb's table has in-frame clones only and misses some. The table lists about 1 million clones, roughly 75% of them singletons. The chain joins TRBV11-2 to TRBJ2-3, with D maybe TRBD2 (6 bases). Sequenced sample: memory CD4+ T cells sorted from blood. Sample subset: CD45RA-negative fraction. The clonotype originates from a man younger than 35 in good health. CDR3 in amino acids: CASSLGTTTWDTQYF. The CDR3 DNA reads TGTGCCAGCAGCTTAGGGACTACGACTTGGGATACGCAGTATTTT.